These 22 T cell receptor beta chains share one sample of origin, sequenced in a study of blood T cell repertoires in COVID-19. The method was immunoSEQ multiplex PCR; TCRdb's version includes in-frame clones alone and lacks a portion of them. The top ten clones hold 4% to 5.5% of a sample with about 440,000 clones, 85% to 90% of them seen once. The sample taken for sequencing was peripheral blood. The receptors originated from a young woman with acute or convalescent COVID-19.

In this sample, this clone turned up once. The CDR3 DNA follows: TGTGCCAGCGGGGGGGGTGAGCAGTTCTTC. Translating gives CASGGGEQFF. The rearrangement uses TRBV28 and TRBJ2-1; TRBD2 aligns across 7 bases. Germline V gene lookup returns CDR1 MDHEN and CDR2 SYDVKM. The CDR3 is 10 amino acids. With 8 bases clipped from V and 9 bases from J, the junction kept 1 base outside the gene matches.

The chain is built from TRBV5-6 and TRBJ1-4, with D tentatively TRBD1 (6 bases). V dropped 4 bases and J dropped 5 bases, with 12 bases sitting between them. The length of the CDR3 is 14 residues. Looked up from germline, CDR1 is SGHDT and CDR2 is YYEEEE. This CDR3 is CASSQTGSNEKLFF. For the CDR3, the DNA is TGTGCCAGCAGCCAGACAGGTTCCAATGAAAAACTGTTTTTT.

The CDR3 protein is CASSIRGARETQYF. CDR3 nucleotide sequence: TGTGCCAGTAGTATTCGCGGGGCACGGGAGACCCAGTACTTC. The chain combines TRBV19 with TRBJ2-5; D may be TRBD2 (6 bases). The length of the CDR3 is 14 residues. The germline V and J ends were trimmed by 3 bases and 5 bases, with 13 bases remaining between them. Germline V gives CDR1 LNHDA, CDR2 SQIVND (reference sequence).

The chain is built from TRBV12-3 or TRBV12-4 and TRBJ1-2; no reliable D call. V was cut by 3 bases and J by 2 bases, with 7 bases left in between. This CDR3 region has 13 residues. Written as DNA, the CDR3 is TGTGCCAGCAGTTTCAACCTAAACTATGGCTACACCTTC. Amino acids: CASSFNLNYGYTF.

The V and J genes are TRBV6-5 and TRBJ2-2, with D possibly TRBD1 on 6 matching bases. V lost 4 bases and J 9 bases, leaving 15 bases between the germline ends. The CDR3 is 14 residues long. CDR1 MNHEY and CDR2 SVGAGI come from the germline V gene. The chain's CDR3 is CASSSPTGSRELFF. CDR3 sequence (DNA): TGTGCCAGCAGTTCGCCTACAGGGTCGCGGGAGCTGTTTTTT.

The chain combines TRBV18 with TRBJ1-2; TRBD1 matches at 7 bases. CDR3 length equals 14 residues. The V and J ends lost 6 bases and 1 base, in that order; junction bases with no gene match: 5. Per the germline V gene, CDR1 is KGHSH and CDR2 is LQKENI. CDR3 DNA sequence: TGTGCCAGCTCCAGGACAGGATTTAACTATGGCTACACCTTC. It codes for CASSRTGFNYGYTF.

This chain joins TRBV9 and TRBJ1-1, with 10 bases fitting TRBD1. J lost 6 bases, V lost 3 bases, and 5 bases had no gene match. Germline CDR1 reads SGDLS; CDR2 reads YYNGEE. The CDR3 has 14 residues. CDR3 nucleotides: TGTGCCAGCAGCGGGACAGGGGGTAATGCTGAAGCTTTCTTT. Protein sequence: CASSGTGGNAEAFF.

This clone has ten or more counts. The chain is built from TRBV10-3 and TRBJ1-2, with 7 bases matching TRBD1. Germline CDR1 reads ENHRY; CDR2 reads SYGVKD. There are 14 residues in the CDR3. With V trimmed by 3 bases and J by 1 base, 2 bases remained unmatched. CDR3 loop: CAISERGLNYGYTF. CDR3 in DNA: TGTGCCATCAGTGAAAGGGGGCTTAACTATGGCTACACCTTC.

V usage is TRBV11-1 and J usage is TRBJ1-2; TRBD1 might be the D (5 bases). This CDR3 has 11 residues. V lost 8 bases and J 6 bases, leaving 10 bases between the germline ends. Germline-derived CDR1 and CDR2 are SGHAT and FQDESV (reference sequence). CDR3 in amino acids: CASRGADGYTF. The DNA for the CDR3 is TGTGCCAGCCGTGGGGCGGATGGCTACACCTTC. Looking up the rest from reference TRBV11-1 and TRBJ1-2 gives the full variable domain: EAEVAQSPRYKITEKSQAVAFWCDPISGHATLYWYRQILGQGPELLVQFQDESVVDDSQLPKDRFSAERLKGVDSTLKIQPAELGDSAMYLCASRGADGYTFGSGTRLTVV.

The gene calls are TRBV4-1 and TRBJ1-1, with 7 bases identical to TRBD1. Per germline, CDR1 MGHRA and CDR2 YSYEKL. Unmatched junction bases numbered 12, after V lost 3 bases and J lost 5 bases. The length of the CDR3 is 16 residues. The CDR3 sequence: CASSHFITGVYTEAFF. The CDR3 DNA is TGCGCCAGCAGCCATTTCATAACAGGGGTCTATACTGAAGCTTTCTTT.

The chain couples TRBV7-2 to TRBJ2-5; 9 bases match TRBD2. Germline trimming cut 7 bases from V and 5 bases from J; bases unmatched to any gene: 8. The CDR3 has 14 residues. CDR1 is SGHTA, CDR2 FQGNSA, per germline. The CDR3 DNA sequence: TGTGCCAGCAATGCGGGGGGGCGTTGGGAGACCCAGTACTTC. This codes for CASNAGGRWETQYF.

The gene calls are TRBV24-1 and TRBJ2-2, with 7 bases aligning to TRBD2. This CDR3 region has 15 residues. Germline CDR1 and CDR2: KGHDR and SFDVKD. With 1 base clipped from V and 7 bases from J, the junction kept 5 bases outside the gene matches. This CDR3 reads CATSDFAGESGELFF. CDR3 coding DNA: TGTGCCACCAGTGATTTTGCGGGAGAGAGCGGGGAGCTGTTTTTT.

J is TRBJ2-4 and V is TRBV5-5; TRBD2 is a possible D gene (6 bases). The CDR3 totals 12 residues. The germline V and J ends were trimmed by 5 bases and 5 bases, with 8 bases remaining between them. CDR1 SGHKS and CDR2 YYEKEE come from the germline V gene (reference sequence). For the CDR3, the DNA is TGTGCCAGCAGTTCGGGGGAAAACATTCAGTACTTC. Protein sequence: CASSSGENIQYF.

The chain uses TRBV5-4 and TRBJ1-1; no definite D call. V was trimmed by 0 bases and J by 4 bases, leaving 13 bases between them. Germline assignment: CDR1 SGHNT and CDR2 YYREEE (reference sequence). The CDR3 is made up of 15 amino acids. The CDR3 nucleotides are TGTGCCAGCAGCTTGGATGATGCGCTAGCCACTGAAGCTTTCTTT. Translating it yields CASSLDDALATEAFF. The whole variable domain, remainder taken from reference TRBV5-4 and TRBJ1-1, is ETGVTQSPTHLIKTRGQQVTLRCSSQSGHNTVSWYQQALGQGPQFIFQYYREEENGRGNFPPRFSGLQFPNYSSELNVNALELDDSALYLCASSLDDALATEAFFGQGTRLTVV.

V usage is TRBV11-2 and J usage is TRBJ2-1; perhaps TRBD2 as D (5 bases). The CDR3 runs 12 residues. CDR1 SGHAT and CDR2 FQNNGV come from the germline V gene. V was pared by 5 bases and J by 10 bases, with 12 bases between. This chain's CDR3 is CASSPATGEQFF. The CDR3 DNA sequence: TGTGCCAGCAGCCCGGCCACGGGAGAGCAGTTCTTC.

This chain uses TRBV28 with TRBJ1-5; maybe TRBD1 (6 bases). The germline V gene has CDR1 MDHEN and CDR2 SYDVKM. The ends were cut back, 6 bases at V and 7 bases at J, with 19 bases in the middle. The CDR3 runs to 15 residues. The CDR3 sequence: CASRPQGVTGQPQHF. The CDR3 DNA sequence: TGTGCCAGCAGGCCTCAAGGGGTTACAGGGCAGCCCCAGCATTTT.

The chain uses TRBV4-1 and TRBJ2-7, with D perhaps TRBD1 (6 bases). Deletions cut 4 bases from V and 3 bases from J, with 22 bases between. CDR3 length: 17 amino acids. The germline gives CDR1 MGHRA, CDR2 YSYEKL. CDR3 bases: TGCGCCAGCAGCCCCGGACAGTTTCGGGGTGAGGACTACGAGCAGTACTTC. This translates into CASSPGQFRGEDYEQYF.

The chain employs TRBV6-5 and TRBJ1-1, with 7 nucleotides matching TRBD1. After removal of 11 bases from V and 3 bases from J, the junction contained 6 bases not matched to a gene. CDR1 MNHEY and CDR2 SVGAGI come from the germline V gene. CDR3 length: 12 residues. In DNA form, the CDR3 reads TGTGCCTCCCGCAGGGGGGACACTGAAGCTTTCTTT. Translating gives CASRRGDTEAFF.

J is TRBJ2-2 and V is TRBV9; D might be TRBD2 (5 bases). V was trimmed by 0 bases and J by 6 bases, leaving 12 bases between them. Germline CDR1 and CDR2: SGDLS and YYNGEE. The CDR3 totals 15 residues. CDR3 protein: CASSVVLGAPGELFF. For the CDR3, the DNA is TGTGCCAGCAGCGTAGTTTTGGGAGCCCCCGGGGAGCTGTTTTTT.

This clone was observed a handful of times. This chain joins TRBV7-8 and TRBJ2-5, with 10 positions matching TRBD2. V lost 4 bases, J lost 3 bases, and 17 bases stayed unmatched. This CDR3 is 19 amino acids long. In germline, CDR1 is SGHVS, CDR2 FQNEAQ. The DNA for the CDR3 is TGTGCCAGCAGCTCCCAGGGTAGCGGGGGGCCAGGTAGAAAAGAGACCCAGTACTTC. Encoded protein: CASSSQGSGGPGRKETQYF.

The CDR3 sequence is CASSGTRIPFSRYFEQFF. The CDR3 nucleotides are TGTGCCAGCAGCGGAACCAGGATTCCATTTTCGCGATATTTTGAGCAGTTCTTC. This sequence joins TRBV7-9 and TRBJ2-1; D remains unclear. Trimming stripped 5 bases from V and 9 bases from J, with 29 bases between. There are 18 residues in the CDR3. The germline CDR1 and CDR2 sequences are SEHNR and FQNEAQ (reference sequence).

This chain uses TRBV9 with TRBJ2-3, with D maybe TRBD2 (6 bases). With 0 bases removed from V and 2 bases from J, the gap between germline ends came to 10 bases. Germline CDR1 and CDR2: SGDLS and YYNGEE. This CDR3 region has 15 residues. This CDR3 reads CASSVEAGFTDTQYF. The CDR3 DNA reads TGTGCCAGCAGCGTAGAGGCGGGATTCACAGATACGCAGTATTTT. Using reference TRBV9 and TRBJ2-3 for the parts outside the CDR3, the full variable domain is DSGVTQTPKHLITATGQRVTLRCSPRSGDLSVYWYQQSLDQGLQFLIQYYNGEERAKGNILERFSAQQFPDLHSELNLSSLELGDSALYFCASSVEAGFTDTQYFGPGTRLTVL.